The 22 T cell receptor beta chains below come from one sample, sequenced in a study of breast tumors, draining lymph nodes, adjacent tissues. From the multiplex PCR reads, TCRdb called clonotypes with MiXCR, one entry per CDR3 protein. The data contain 200,000 or so distinct CDR3 sequences, 25% to 40% of them seen just once; the ten biggest clones take up over 4%. Samples came from axillary lymph nodes draining the breast cancer. The sequencing sample was made of axillary lymph node tissue. Source of these receptors: a female donor with breast cancer. Some clones in this sample may be carry-over from other donors' samples.

This clonotype was seen a few times. The chain uses TRBV6-1 and TRBJ2-7, with D possibly matching TRBD1 (6 bases). The CDR3 is made up of 16 amino acids. Germline CDR1 is MNHNS and CDR2 is SASEGT. V gave up 5 bases and J gave up 1 base, with 18 bases separating them. The CDR3 spells CASSHPRGRASYEQYF. The DNA of the CDR3 is TGTGCCAGCAGTCACCCCAGGGGCCGAGCTTCCTACGAGCAGTACTTC.

As concerns this clonotype: A junction boundary mismatches the germline segment, possibly from a read error. The chain links TRBV6-5 to TRBJ1-6; the D gene is possibly TRBD1 (5 bases). The CDR3 extends over 13 amino acids. Germline assignment: CDR1 MNHEY and CDR2 SVGAGI. CDR3 residues: CAGSAGYGSPLHF. For the CDR3, the DNA is TGTGCCGGCAGTGCAGGGTATGGTTCACCCCTCCACTTT.

Concerning this clonotype itself: Being one base from a much bigger clone, this may be a read error. The CDR3 does not close with the conserved phenylalanine or tryptophan, likely indicating a read error. The V and J genes are TRBV30 and TRBJ1-3; D is ambiguous. V was cut by 1 base and J by 7 bases, with 8 bases left in between. Looked up from germline, CDR1 is GTSNPN and CDR2 is SVGIG (reference sequence). The CDR3 runs 12 residues. The CDR3, as DNA: TGTGCCTGGAGTGGGGGTGTCAACACCATATATTCT. It specifies CAWSGGVNTIYS.

This clonotype was picked up a small number of times. A single base separates this from a much larger clone, so it may be a read error. The J gene is TRBJ2-1, the V gene TRBV20-1; TRBD2 matches 7 bases. Trimming at V came to 3 bases and at J to 9 bases, leaving 11 bases not matched to a gene. The germline gives CDR1 DFQATT, CDR2 SNEGSKA (reference sequence). CDR3 length: 14 amino acids. CDR3 nucleotides: TGCAGTGCTAGCCCCGGGGGAGGGGTCACTGAGCAGTTCTTC. Its protein is CSASPGGGVTEQFF.

This clonotype showed up many times. This chain joins TRBV7-2 and TRBJ2-3, with D perhaps TRBD1 or TRBD2 (6 bases each). CDR1 is SGHTA, CDR2 FQGNSA, per germline. CDR3 size: 14 residues. V was trimmed by 1 base and J by 4 bases, leaving 9 bases between them. CDR3 DNA: TGTGCCAGCAGCTTAGGGGGGGCATCAGATACGCAGTATTTT. It specifies CASSLGGASDTQYF.

This clonotype was observed at least ten times. CDR3 in amino acids: CASSYQDRARYEQYF. CDR3 DNA sequence: TGTGCCAGCAGTTACCAGGACAGGGCGAGGTACGAGCAGTACTTC. The chain employs TRBV6-6 and TRBJ2-7, with 8 nucleotides matching TRBD1. The ends lost 2 bases at V and 4 bases at J; junction bases unmatched: 7. The CDR3 has 15 residues. The germline gives CDR1 MNHNY, CDR2 SVGAGI (reference sequence).

As for this clonotype: Germline and junction disagree at one end, which may indicate a read error. The rearrangement links TRBV9 to TRBJ2-7; no clear D. This CDR3 comprises 14 residues. Germline-derived CDR1 and CDR2 are SGDLS and YYNGEE. The CDR3 loop is CASSLSRPHYEQSF. The CDR3 DNA reads TGTGCCAGCAGCTTGTCTAGGCCCCACTACGAGCAGTCCTTC.

The sample holds many counts of this clonotype. V is TRBV28 and J is TRBJ2-1; TRBD2 is a possible D gene (6 bases). Trimming shortened V by 2 bases and J by 12 bases, and 8 bases separated the two germline ends. The germline CDR1 and CDR2 sequences are MDHEN and SYDVKM. The CDR3 is made up of 11 amino acids. The CDR3 nucleotides are TGTGCCAGCAGTTTAGGGCGGGGGCAGTTCTTC. Protein sequence: CASSLGRGQFF.

Concerning this clonotype itself: A much larger clone is a single base away; this may be a read error. This chain connects TRBV6-2 or TRBV6-3 to TRBJ1-2; TRBD1 matches at 7 bases. Germline V CDR1 and CDR2: MNHEY, SVGEGT. The CDR3 is 14 residues long. J gave up 4 bases and V 5 bases, and 7 bases lay outside the gene matches. The CDR3 DNA reads as TGTGCCAGCAGTAGGGGGCGGCAGACCTATGGCTACACCTTC. It encodes CASSRGRQTYGYTF.

Details on this clonotype: This sequence may be a read error, since a much larger clone differs from it by one base. The chain carries TRBV5-4 and TRBJ2-3; D is undetermined. CDR1 SGHNT and CDR2 YYREEE come from the germline V gene (reference sequence). V was trimmed by 3 bases and J by 2 bases, leaving 13 bases between them. This CDR3 has 15 residues. This CDR3 reads CASSSFGWVTDTQYF. CDR3 bases: TGTGCCAGCAGCTCCTTTGGGTGGGTCACAGATACGCAGTATTTT.

V is TRBV9 and J is TRBJ2-1, with D possibly TRBD2 on 6 matching bases. Per the germline V gene, CDR1 is SGDLS and CDR2 is YYNGEE. The CDR3 extends over 16 amino acids. V was clipped by 4 bases and J by 0 bases, with 14 bases between them. In DNA form, the CDR3 reads TGTGCCAGCAGCACGAGGGCCGGGAGCTCCTACAATGAGCAGTTCTTC. Translated: CASSTRAGSSYNEQFF.

This clonotype was counted many times. The chain is built from TRBV11-2 and TRBJ1-2, with 10 positions matching TRBD1. This CDR3 has 13 amino acids. CDR1 is SGHAT and CDR2 is FQNNGV in the germline V gene. V dropped 3 bases and J dropped 6; count of bases not matched to a gene: 1. This CDR3 is CASSLGTGDGYTF. Written as DNA, the CDR3 is TGTGCCAGCAGCTTGGGGACAGGGGATGGCTACACCTTC.

A note on this clonotype: This clone may be a read error of a much larger clone one base away. The chain is built from TRBV7-6 and TRBJ2-5, with D perhaps TRBD1 (6 bases). Germline V CDR1 and CDR2: SGHVS, FNYEAQ. The CDR3 loop spans 17 amino acids. CDR3: CASSLGQLTGVQEPQYF. The CDR3 DNA reads TGTGCCAGCAGCTTAGGACAATTGACAGGCGTCCAAGAGCCCCAGTACTTC.

This clonotype was counted ten times or more. The chain links TRBV6-6 to TRBJ1-2; D might be TRBD1 (6 bases). Trimming took off 6 bases at V and 2 bases at J, with 22 bases between the two ends. Germline CDR1 reads MNHNY; CDR2 reads SVGAGI (reference sequence). This CDR3 contains 17 residues. The CDR3 sequence: CASSSLNRVQRNYGYTF. CDR3 coding DNA: TGTGCCAGCAGCAGCCTTAACAGGGTCCAACGAAACTATGGCTACACCTTC.

For the CDR3, the DNA is TGTGCCACCAGTGCTACTCGACAGGGAACCGGGGAGCTGTTTTTT. This sequence encodes CATSATRQGTGELFF. The V and J genes are TRBV24-1 and TRBJ2-2, with 7 nucleotides matching TRBD1. There are 15 residues in the CDR3. Germline V CDR1 and CDR2: KGHDR, SFDVKD. The junction had 7 bases not matched to a gene; V was cut back by 5 bases and J by 5 bases.

The J gene is TRBJ1-1, the V gene TRBV9; D is ambiguous. The CDR3 is 15 amino acids. The V gene lost 0 bases and the J gene lost 1 base, with 10 bases spanning the gap. CDR1 is SGDLS, CDR2 YYNGEE, per germline. CDR3 amino acids: CASSVVPFSNTEAFF. The CDR3 DNA is TGTGCCAGCAGCGTAGTACCCTTTTCGAACACTGAAGCTTTCTTT. The full variable domain, completed using reference TRBV9 and TRBJ1-1, is DSGVTQTPKHLITATGQRVTLRCSPRSGDLSVYWYQQSLDQGLQFLIQYYNGEERAKGNILERFSAQQFPDLHSELNLSSLELGDSALYFCASSVVPFSNTEAFFGQGTRLTVV.

This clonotype appeared a few times. The chain joins TRBV6-1 to TRBJ1-6; possibly TRBD1 for D (5 bases). Trimming shortened V by 5 bases and J by 11 bases, and 13 bases separated the two germline ends. This CDR3 contains 13 residues. Germline V lookup: CDR1 MNHNS, CDR2 SASEGT. CDR3 sequence: CASSQILGPPLHF. The CDR3 region has the DNA TGTGCCAGCAGTCAAATCCTGGGGCCACCCCTCCACTTT.

The chain uses TRBV5-1 and TRBJ1-4; D gene unclear. Germline V gene data show CDR1 as SGHRS and CDR2 as YFSETQ. The length of the CDR3 is 16 residues. V gave up 2 bases and J gave up 3 bases, with 14 bases separating them. CDR3 sequence: CASSFGGGVPNEKLFF. CDR3 bases: TGCGCCAGCAGCTTTGGTGGCGGGGTTCCTAATGAAAAACTGTTTTTT.

This clonotype has ten or more counts. The V call is TRBV5-1, the J call TRBJ2-3; TRBD2 might be the D (6 bases). Trimming took off 0 bases at V and 1 base at J, with 12 bases between the two ends. This CDR3 comprises 16 residues. The V gene's germline CDR1 is SGHRS and CDR2 YFSETQ. DNA for the CDR3: TGCGCCAGCAGCTTGGCCGTGGGAGGTGGCACAGATACGCAGTATTTT. Translated, it gives CASSLAVGGGTDTQYF.

The chain joins TRBV6-1 to TRBJ2-1; possibly TRBD1 for D (5 bases). The germline CDR1 and CDR2 sequences are MNHNS and SASEGT. The CDR3 loop spans 15 amino acids. The V end was cut by 5 bases, the J end by 4 bases, with 15 bases between. CDR3 sequence reads: CASSQGGSRYNEQFF. For the CDR3, the DNA is TGTGCCAGCAGTCAGGGTGGCAGCCGATACAATGAGCAGTTCTTC.

In this sample, this clonotype turned up many times. This chain uses TRBV29-1 with TRBJ2-3; weak D call: TRBD1 (6 bases). From germline, CDR1 is SQVTM and CDR2 ANQGSEA. Trimming removed 7 bases from V and 4 bases from J, with 15 bases in between. The CDR3 is 13 amino acids. The CDR3 bases are TGCAGCGCCACCATAGGGGGTGCAGATACGCAGTATTTT. As protein: CSATIGGADTQYF.

The chain uses TRBV2 and TRBJ1-6; D is unresolved. The germline V and J ends were trimmed by 5 bases and 1 base, with 9 bases remaining between them. Germline CDR1 is SNHLY and CDR2 is FYNNEI. The CDR3 sequence is 15 residues long. The CDR3 DNA follows: TGTGCCAGCAGTCAGGACTGGTCCTATAATTCACCCCTCCACTTT. Translated, it gives CASSQDWSYNSPLHF. The complete variable domain, with remaining parts taken from reference TRBV2 and TRBJ1-6, reads EPEVTQTPSHQVTQMGQEVILRCVPISNHLYFYWYRQILGQKVEFLVSFYNNEISEKSEIFDDQFSVERPDGSNFTLKIRSTKLEDSAMYFCASSQDWSYNSPLHFGNGTRLTVT.